Listed here are 23 T cell receptor beta chains from one sample, sequenced in a study of blood T cell repertoires in COVID-19. The protocol was immunoSEQ multiplex PCR, while the TCRdb copy is restricted to in-frame clones and leaves out a portion. In the table there are approximately 470,000 clones, roughly 85% of which are singletons. The sample taken for sequencing was peripheral blood. These receptors all stem from a human donor in a cohort sampled during active COVID-19.

V gene TRBV24-1 combines with J gene TRBJ2-5; 7 bases agree with TRBD1. The CDR3 runs to 15 residues. Germline trimming cut 4 bases from V and 3 bases from J; bases unmatched to any gene: 7. The germline V gene has CDR1 KGHDR and CDR2 SFDVKD. As DNA, the CDR3 is TGTGCCACCAGTGACCCGGGACAGTTAAAAGAGACCCAGTACTTC. Its protein is CATSDPGQLKETQYF.

In its sample, this clone was seen once. V and J are TRBV25-1 and TRBJ2-7, with 11 nucleotides matching TRBD1. Per germline, CDR1 MGHDK and CDR2 SYGVNS. The V and J ends lost 1 base and 5 bases, in that order; junction bases with no gene match: 4. The CDR3 spans 15 residues. In DNA form, the CDR3 reads TGTGCCAGCAGTGAATTAGGACAGGGGGCGGACGAGCAGTACTTC. Protein sequence: CASSELGQGADEQYF.

The gene calls are TRBV3-1 (or the pseudogene TRBV3-2) and TRBJ1-2, with D possibly TRBD1 on 6 matching bases. This CDR3 is 14 amino acids long. Germline CDR1 LGHDT, CDR2 YNNKEL (reference sequence). The ends were cut back, 3 bases at V and 3 bases at J, with 11 bases in the middle. The chain's CDR3 is CASSHRGADYGYTF. The DNA of the CDR3 is TGTGCCAGCAGCCATCGGGGGGCGGACTATGGCTACACCTTC.

This clone appeared once. This sequence joins TRBV7-9 and TRBJ1-1, with a possible D match to TRBD1 (6 bases). This CDR3 is 15 amino acids long. CDR1 and CDR2 from the germline V gene are SEHNR and FQNEAQ (reference sequence). V lost 3 bases and J lost 4, with 15 bases in between. The chain's CDR3 is CASSLYSQGSTEAFF. The DNA of the CDR3 is TGTGCCAGCAGCTTGTACAGTCAGGGGAGCACTGAAGCTTTCTTT.

The chain joins TRBV28 to TRBJ1-5, with D unresolved. This CDR3 comprises 12 residues. From germline, CDR1 is MDHEN and CDR2 SYDVKM. Trimming took off 2 bases at V and 7 bases at J, with 6 bases between the two ends. The CDR3 coding sequence is TGTGCCAGCAGTTTACCACGGCAGCCCCAGCATTTT. Its translation: CASSLPRQPQHF.

The rearrangement uses TRBV6-5 and TRBJ2-5; D may be TRBD1 (6 bases). The CDR3 extends over 15 amino acids. V gave up 6 bases and J gave up 3 bases, with 17 bases separating them. Germline CDR1 is MNHEY and CDR2 is SVGAGI. The CDR3 DNA reads TGTGCCAGCAGACAGATGGGGGCAGGCAAAGAGACCCAGTACTTC. It yields the protein CASRQMGAGKETQYF.

This clone was counted a few times. The chain combines TRBV5-1 with TRBJ1-3; a possible D gene is TRBD1 (5 bases). Germline CDR1 is SGHRS and CDR2 is YFSETQ. Trimming took 5 bases from V and 5 from J, leaving 17 bases between them. The CDR3 contains 15 residues. CDR3: CASSLGLQGRNTIYF. The CDR3 nucleotides are TGCGCCAGCAGTCTGGGATTGCAGGGAAGAAACACCATATATTTT.

This chain joins TRBV15 and TRBJ2-7; D possibly corresponds to TRBD2 (6 bases). Germline assignment: CDR1 LNHNV and CDR2 YYDKDF (reference sequence). The CDR3 runs to 14 residues. Deletions cut 1 base from V and 1 base from J, with 8 bases between. This CDR3 is CATSRGGLSYEQYF. In DNA form, the CDR3 reads TGTGCCACCAGCAGAGGGGGACTTTCCTACGAGCAGTACTTC. The complete variable domain, with remaining parts taken from reference TRBV15 and TRBJ2-7, reads DAMVIQNPRYQVTQFGKPVTLSCSQTLNHNVMYWYQQKSSQAPKLLFHYYDKDFNNEADTPDNFQSRRPNTSFCFLDIRSPGLGDTAMYLCATSRGGLSYEQYFGPGTRLTVT.

The genes are TRBV7-6 and TRBJ1-1; no reliable D call. Between the trimmed V and J ends, which lost 2 bases and 0 bases, there was a span of 19 bases. The CDR3 contains 18 residues. Germline V lookup: CDR1 SGHVS, CDR2 FNYEAQ. CDR3 sequence (DNA): TGTGCCAGCAGCTTATTGAGTCGTGGGAGGGCAATGAACACTGAAGCTTTCTTT. This sequence encodes CASSLLSRGRAMNTEAFF.

The V gene is TRBV28, the J gene TRBJ2-3; 11 bases match TRBD2. This CDR3 comprises 16 residues. J lost 7 bases, V lost 4 bases, and 10 bases had no gene match. Germline V gene data show CDR1 as MDHEN and CDR2 as SYDVKM. The CDR3 DNA reads as TGTGCCAGCAGTTCACCTAGCGGGAGGTCAGGATATACGCAGTATTTT. Translated, it gives CASSSPSGRSGYTQYF.

Concerning this clone: Other nucleotide sequences from this sample produce the same CDR3. The genes are TRBV9 and TRBJ1-1; D possibly corresponds to TRBD1 (6 bases). The CDR3 extends over 14 amino acids. Trimming shortened V by 0 bases and J by 3 bases, and 9 bases separated the two germline ends. Germline V CDR1 and CDR2: SGDLS, YYNGEE. CDR3 nucleotide sequence: TGTGCCAGCAGCGTAGGGGGGCGGGACACTGAAGCTTTCTTT. It is translated as CASSVGGRDTEAFF. Full variable domain (rest looked up from reference TRBV9 and TRBJ1-1): DSGVTQTPKHLITATGQRVTLRCSPRSGDLSVYWYQQSLDQGLQFLIQYYNGEERAKGNILERFSAQQFPDLHSELNLSSLELGDSALYFCASSVGGRDTEAFFGQGTRLTVV.

The chain uses TRBV15 and TRBJ2-1; 11 bases fit TRBD2. This CDR3 has 15 amino acids. Germline V lookup: CDR1 LNHNV, CDR2 YYDKDF (reference sequence). The V segment lost 3 bases and the J segment 9 bases; nucleotides outside the gene matches: 7. The CDR3 loop reads CATSSTSGSSGEQFF. For the CDR3, the DNA is TGTGCCACCAGCAGTACTAGCGGGAGCTCGGGTGAGCAGTTCTTC.

V gene TRBV19 combines with J gene TRBJ1-5; a possible D gene is TRBD1 (5 bases). Between the trimmed V and J ends, which lost 3 bases and 3 bases, there was a span of 9 bases. The CDR3 has 14 residues. Germline lookup yields CDR1 LNHDA and CDR2 SQIVND (reference sequence). The CDR3 spells CASSITRVNQPQHF. CDR3 bases: TGTGCCAGTAGTATCACCAGGGTCAATCAGCCCCAGCATTTT.

The chain has TRBV19 and TRBJ1-2; D uncertain. Germline assignment: CDR1 LNHDA and CDR2 SQIVND (reference sequence). There are 15 residues in the CDR3. Trimming took 1 base from V and 0 from J, leaving 9 bases between them. CDR3 amino acids: CASSIGPNPNYGYTF. In DNA, the CDR3 is TGTGCCAGTAGTATAGGGCCGAACCCTAACTATGGCTACACCTTC.

The chain links TRBV30 to TRBJ1-3, with D possibly TRBD1 on 6 matching bases. This CDR3 has 14 amino acids. Germline V gives CDR1 GTSNPN, CDR2 SVGIG (reference sequence). V lost 3 bases, J lost 2 bases, and 11 bases lay in between. The CDR3 DNA sequence: TGTGCCTGGAGATTAAACAGGGCTGGAAACACCATATATTTT. Protein: CAWRLNRAGNTIYF.

V is TRBV7-9 and J is TRBJ1-2, with D perhaps TRBD1 (5 bases). Deletions cut 5 bases from V and 8 bases from J, with 21 bases between. Germline V gives CDR1 SEHNR, CDR2 FQNEAQ (reference sequence). This CDR3 contains 15 residues. The CDR3 loop reads CASSLTRQGMEGYTF. CDR3 nucleotides: TGTGCCAGCAGCCTCACCAGGCAGGGTATGGAGGGCTACACCTTC.

This clone came up a few times. This could be a read error, since a much larger clone is one nucleotide away. This chain connects TRBV30 to TRBJ1-3, with D perhaps matching TRBD1 (5 bases). Germline values: CDR1 GTSNPN, CDR2 SVGIG (reference sequence). CDR3 size: 12 residues. The V end was cut by 3 bases, the J end by 3 bases, with 6 bases between. The CDR3 DNA sequence: TGTGCCTGGAGCGGGGGTGGAAACACCATATATTTT. This gives the protein CAWSGGGNTIYF.

The chain links TRBV6-1 to TRBJ1-3; D perhaps matches TRBD1 (6 bases). The CDR3 consists of 16 residues. V gave up 4 bases and J gave up 0 bases, with 13 bases separating them. Germline CDR1 is MNHNS and CDR2 is SASEGT. This CDR3 is CASSGNRASSGNTIYF. Here the CDR3 DNA reads TGTGCCAGCAGTGGTAACAGGGCGAGCTCTGGAAACACCATATATTTT.

DNA for the CDR3: TGTGCCAGCTCACCAGAAGGGGCTACGGCTGGTGAGCAGTTCTTC. It codes for CASSPEGATAGEQFF. J is TRBJ2-1 and V is TRBV18; D perhaps matches TRBD1 (5 bases). V lost 2 bases and J 9 bases, leaving 17 bases between the germline ends. Germline CDR1 reads KGHSH; CDR2 reads LQKENI. The CDR3 extends over 15 amino acids.

DNA of the CDR3: TGCGCCAGCAGCTTGCTTGGCCGCTCGGAGCAGTTCTTC. This translates into CASSLLGRSEQFF. The J gene is TRBJ2-1, the V gene TRBV5-1; D call uncertain. Germline CDR1 SGHRS, CDR2 YFSETQ. The CDR3 spans 13 residues. V lost 1 base, J lost 10 bases, and 12 bases lay in between.

The rearrangement joins TRBV24-1 to TRBJ2-1; TRBD1 aligns across 8 bases. Germline V gene sequence: CDR1 KGHDR, CDR2 SFDVKD. The CDR3 has 16 residues. V shed 3 bases, J shed 7 bases, and the junction held 10 bases outside the gene matches. CDR3 sequence (DNA): TGTGCCACCAGTGATCCCCAGACAGGGGAAAAAAATGAGCAGTTCTTC. Its translation: CATSDPQTGEKNEQFF.

This clone was detected only once. The genes are TRBV27 and TRBJ1-2; 9 nucleotides agree with TRBD1. Germline V gives CDR1 MNHEY, CDR2 SMNVEV (reference sequence). V was clipped by 3 bases and J by 8 bases; unmatched bases: 13. This CDR3 spans 16 amino acids. The CDR3 region is CASSLLNPGQGSGYTF. CDR3 DNA sequence: TGTGCCAGCAGTTTGCTGAACCCGGGACAGGGTTCCGGCTACACCTTC.

This clone was seen at least ten times. Other DNA sequences in the sample encode the same CDR3. This chain connects TRBV4-1 to TRBJ2-1, with 7 positions matching TRBD2. J gave up 4 bases and V 0 bases, and 3 bases lay outside the gene matches. Germline values: CDR1 MGHRA, CDR2 YSYEKL. The CDR3 has 15 amino acids. CDR3 residues: CASSQEGREYNEQFF. CDR3 bases: TGCGCCAGCAGCCAAGAAGGGCGGGAGTACAATGAGCAGTTCTTC.